A selection of T cell receptor beta chains follows, all from one sample in a study of shared clonotypes between healthy human individuals. Method: immunoSEQ multiplex PCR; TCRdb's copy keeps in-frame clones and lacks some. The sample yields around 1.9 million clones, roughly 91% seen once. Sequences were obtained from naive CD8+ T cells from PBMCs. These receptors all stem from a man aged 18 to 30 in good health. Some clones in this sample may be carry-over from other donors' samples. Both conserved end residues are part of each CDR3. The D gene is left open where the match is weak. Clone size is stated in some rows and not others, as once, few, many or a class when expanded.

j_call v_call d_call clone_size cdr3_nt cdr3_aa
TRBJ2-1 TRBV7-6 . . TGTGCCAGCAGCAAACACCTAGGGCGTGAGCAGTTCTTC CASSKHLGREQFF
TRBJ2-2 TRBV27 . . TGTGCCAGCAGAACGGTGGGGATCGGCACCGGGGAGCTGTTTTTT CASRTVGIGTGELFF
TRBJ2-1 TRBV11-2 . . TGTGCCAGCAGCCCTCCGGGACCCCCCCATGAGCAGTTCTTC CASSPPGPPHEQFF
TRBJ2-3 TRBV28 TRBD1 . TGTGCCAGCAGCCCGGGACAGGGTACAGATACGCAGTATTTT CASSPGQGTDTQYF
TRBJ2-5 TRBV7-9 . . TGTGCCAGTGGTGTCGGGACCCAGTACTTC CASGVGTQYF
TRBJ2-7 TRBV10-3 TRBD2 . TGTGCCATCAGTGAGTCGACAAGGACTAGCGGGTTCTCACACGAGCAGTACTTC CAISESTRTSGFSHEQYF
TRBJ1-3 TRBV6-6 . . TGTGCCAGCAGTTACGGACTGTCTGGAAACACCATATATTTT CASSYGLSGNTIYF
TRBJ2-1 TRBV4-3 . . TGCGCCAGCAGCCAAGATACAGGGAGCTCCTACAATGAGCAGTTCTTC CASSQDTGSSYNEQFF
TRBJ1-5 TRBV6-1 TRBD1 . TGTGCCTTGCGGGACAGATCCGCGATTGGTCAGCCCCAGCATTTT CALRDRSAIGQPQHF
TRBJ2-7 TRBV14 . . TGTGCCAGCAGCCAAGGCGGACTTTCCTACGAGCAGTACTTC CASSQGGLSYEQYF
TRBJ2-2 TRBV29-1 . . TGCAGCGCCATCACCCCCGGGGAGCTGTTTTTT CSAITPGELFF
TRBJ1-1 TRBV23-1 . few TGCGCCATGCGTACGGGGACGGTGAACACTGAAGCTTTCTTT CAMRTGTVNTEAFF
TRBJ1-1 TRBV4-1 . . TGCGCCAGCAGCCACCTTCGGGGCTTTGAAGCTTTCTTT CASSHLRGFEAFF
TRBJ2-7 TRBV7-9 . . TGTGCCAGCAGCCCCACACGGCAGGAGCAGTACTTC CASSPTRQEQYF
TRBJ2-1 TRBV5-6 . . TGTGCCAGCCATGGAGCGGACGCGGCCCACCCCCACAATGAGCAGTTCTTC CASHGADAAHPHNEQFF
TRBJ1-5 TRBV19 . . TGTGCCAGTAGTATAGATGGGGGGCCCAATCAGCCCCAGCATTTT CASSIDGGPNQPQHF
TRBJ2-7 TRBV9 . . TGTGCCAGCAGCGTGGGGACGGACTCCTACGAGCAGTACTTC CASSVGTDSYEQYF
TRBJ1-2 TRBV9 TRBD1 . TGTGCCAGCAGCGGACAGACAGGGGTCACCTTC CASSGQTGVTF
TRBJ2-3 TRBV27 TRBD2 . TGTGCCAGCAGTCCGGATAGCGGGAGTGGCCCAGGTACGCAGTATTTT CASSPDSGSGPGTQYF
TRBJ2-1 TRBV15 . . TGTGCCACCAGCCTCCGGCCAGGGGCTCCCGAGCAGTTCTTC CATSLRPGAPEQFF
TRBJ2-3 TRBV9 TRBD2 . TGTGCCAGCAGCGACCTAGACCTAGCGGGAAGAGGAGATACGCAGTATTTT CASSDLDLAGRGDTQYF
TRBJ1-1 TRBV28 . . TGTGCCAGCAGTTTGAGGGCTCTTGAAGCTTTCTTT CASSLRALEAFF
TRBJ2-1 TRBV9 TRBD2 . TGTGCCAGCAGCGTAGGCACGGGGGGCTCCTACAATGAGCAGTTCTTC CASSVGTGGSYNEQFF
TRBJ2-7 TRBV19 . . TGTGCCAGTAGTCCTAACTTACAGTACGAGCAGTACTTC CASSPNLQYEQYF
TRBJ2-5 TRBV28 . . TGTGCCAGCAGCTTACCCTTGGGGGGAGAGACCCAGTACTTC CASSLPLGGETQYF
TRBJ2-5 TRBV28 . . TGTGCCAGCAGTTTTCGGGAGTGGGAGACCCAGTACTTC CASSFREWETQYF
TRBJ2-1 TRBV4-1 TRBD2 . TGCGCCAGCAGCCAAGATTCTAGCGGGTACTACAATGAGCAGTTCTTC CASSQDSSGYYNEQFF
TRBJ2-3 TRBV6-6 . . TGTGCCAGCAGTTACTTACTAGTTAGTGCAGATACGCAGTATTTT CASSYLLVSADTQYF
TRBJ1-3 TRBV28 . . TGTGCCAGCAGTTTACGGCAGACTAGCTCTGGAAACACCATATATTTT CASSLRQTSSGNTIYF
TRBJ2-2 TRBV7-9 TRBD2 . TGTGCCAGCAAAAACAGGGGACTAGCGGGAGTCCCCGGGGAGCTGTTTTTT CASKNRGLAGVPGELFF
TRBJ2-3 TRBV7-9 . once TGTGCCCTAGGTACCCGCAGAGGCGCAGATACGCAGTATTTT CALGTRRGADTQYF
TRBJ1-1 TRBV4-3 TRBD1 . TGCGCCAGCAGCCAAGATTTTATGGACAGGGGGCAGGTGGGGACTGAAGCTTTCTTT CASSQDFMDRGQVGTEAFF
TRBJ2-7 TRBV6-1 . . TGTGCCAGCAGTGTTGAGGGAACTTACGAGCAGTACTTC CASSVEGTYEQYF
TRBJ2-2 TRBV30 TRBD1 . TGTGCCTGGAGAGAGACAGGGTTGGAGGTTTTCACCGGGGAGCTGTTTTTT CAWRETGLEVFTGELFF
TRBJ1-2 TRBV9 . . TGTGCCAGCAGCCCCTCGGGGCAGGGTAGCGACTATGGCTACACCTTC CASSPSGQGSDYGYTF
TRBJ2-2 TRBV7-9 TRBD1 . TGTGCCAGCCAAACCGGGACAGGGAACACCGGGGAGCTGTTTTTT CASQTGTGNTGELFF
TRBJ1-1 TRBV5-4 . . TGTGCCAGCAGCTCGACAGGGAACACTGAAGCTTTCTTT CASSSTGNTEAFF
TRBJ2-1 TRBV9 TRBD2 . TGTGCCAGCAGCGTAGGGGCTAGCGGGGTTTGGGCTAAGTCCTACAATGAGCAGTTCTTC CASSVGASGVWAKSYNEQFF
TRBJ1-1 TRBV30 . . TGTGCCTGGAGTGTAATGAACACTGAAGCTTTCTTT CAWSVMNTEAFF
TRBJ1-4 TRBV28 . . TGTGCCAGCAGCCTAGGGTGGGTGACTAATGAAAAACTGTTTTTT CASSLGWVTNEKLFF
TRBJ2-7 TRBV18 TRBD1 . TGTGCCAGCTCACCCGGGACAGCCTACGAGCAGTACTTC CASSPGTAYEQYF
TRBJ1-3 TRBV5-1 . . TGCGCCAGCAGCTTCGAGCAGGGCCCTGGAAACACCATATATTTT CASSFEQGPGNTIYF
TRBJ2-5 TRBV28 . . TGTGCCAGCGGGCCTGTGGAGACCCAGTACTTC CASGPVETQYF
TRBJ2-1 TRBV6-1 . . TGTGCCAGCAGGGCCGGGCCTGGGGTTTACAATGAGCAGTTCTTC CASRAGPGVYNEQFF
TRBJ2-3 TRBV7-8 TRBD1 . TGTGCCAGCAGCTTAGGGACAGGGGCAGATACGCAGTATTTT CASSLGTGADTQYF
TRBJ2-7 TRBV7-6 TRBD2 . TGTGCCAGCAGCTTAGCTCTAGCGGGGCCCTCCTACGAGCAGTACTTC CASSLALAGPSYEQYF
TRBJ2-7 TRBV7-9 . . TGTGCCAGCAGCTTAGATTACGGCTCCTACGAGCAGTACTTC CASSLDYGSYEQYF
TRBJ2-5 TRBV7-9 . . TGTGCCAGCAGCATCCAGCGGAAAGAGACCCAGTACTTC CASSIQRKETQYF
TRBJ2-7 TRBV4-1 TRBD2 . TGCGCCAGCAGCCCCTCACTAGCGGGACCCGCCTACGAGCAGTACTTC CASSPSLAGPAYEQYF
TRBJ1-1 TRBV2 . . TGTGCCAGCAGGCCCCTCCCCCGGGTTTCGGGGGCCACTGAAGCTTTCTTT CASRPLPRVSGATEAFF
TRBJ2-1 TRBV27 . . TGTGCCAGCAGTTCCAAGGCAGGGTGGGTCCAGCAGTTCTTC CASSSKAGWVQQFF
TRBJ1-4 TRBV7-6 TRBD1 . TGTGCCAGCAGCTTTGGACAGGGGGCGTCTAATGAAAAACTGTTTTTT CASSFGQGASNEKLFF
TRBJ1-2 TRBV10-2 . . TGCGCCAGCAACCCCGGGGCGCGCTATGGCTACACCTTC CASNPGARYGYTF
TRBJ1-1 TRBV10-3 TRBD1 . TGTGCCATCAGTGTAGGAGGACAGGGTATTCCTGAAGCTTTCTTT CAISVGGQGIPEAFF
TRBJ2-2 TRBV9 . . TGTGCCAGCAGCGCCTGGGACAACACCGGGGAGCTGTTTTTT CASSAWDNTGELFF
TRBJ2-5 TRBV15 TRBD2 . TGTGCCACCAGCCAGGGAGGGGAAGAGACCCAGTACTTC CATSQGGEETQYF
TRBJ1-5 TRBV4-1 . . TGCGCCAGCAGCCAAGATCTAGTTATGGGGCCCTCGGGTGGAAATCAGCCCCAGCATTTT CASSQDLVMGPSGGNQPQHF
TRBJ2-6 TRBV9 TRBD1 . TGTGCCAGCAGCGTAGGAGGGGGCCCCAACGTCCTGACTTTC CASSVGGGPNVLTF
TRBJ2-1 TRBV7-9 . . TGTGCCAGCAGCTTAGCGCTTATCAATGAGCAGTTCTTC CASSLALINEQFF
TRBJ1-1 TRBV6-6 TRBD1 . TGTGCCAGCAGTCCCGGGACAGGGGCTGAAGCTTTCTTT CASSPGTGAEAFF